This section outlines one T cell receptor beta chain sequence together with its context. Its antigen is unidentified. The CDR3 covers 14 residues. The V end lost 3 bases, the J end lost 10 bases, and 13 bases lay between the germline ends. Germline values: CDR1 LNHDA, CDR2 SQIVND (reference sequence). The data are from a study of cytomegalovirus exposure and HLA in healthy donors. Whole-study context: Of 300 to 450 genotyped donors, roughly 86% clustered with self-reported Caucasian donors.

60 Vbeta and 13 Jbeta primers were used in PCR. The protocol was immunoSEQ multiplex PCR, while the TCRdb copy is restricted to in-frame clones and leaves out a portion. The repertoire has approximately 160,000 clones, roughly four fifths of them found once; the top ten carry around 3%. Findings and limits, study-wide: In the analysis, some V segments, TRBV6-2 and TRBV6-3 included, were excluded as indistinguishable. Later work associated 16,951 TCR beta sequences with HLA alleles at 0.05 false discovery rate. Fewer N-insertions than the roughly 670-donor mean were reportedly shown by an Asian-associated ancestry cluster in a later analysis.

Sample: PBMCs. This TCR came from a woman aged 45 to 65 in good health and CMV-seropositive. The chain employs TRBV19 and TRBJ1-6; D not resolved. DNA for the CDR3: TGTGCCAGTAGTATCGGAGGGTCCGGCTCACCCCTCCACTTT. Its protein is CASSIGGSGSPLHF.